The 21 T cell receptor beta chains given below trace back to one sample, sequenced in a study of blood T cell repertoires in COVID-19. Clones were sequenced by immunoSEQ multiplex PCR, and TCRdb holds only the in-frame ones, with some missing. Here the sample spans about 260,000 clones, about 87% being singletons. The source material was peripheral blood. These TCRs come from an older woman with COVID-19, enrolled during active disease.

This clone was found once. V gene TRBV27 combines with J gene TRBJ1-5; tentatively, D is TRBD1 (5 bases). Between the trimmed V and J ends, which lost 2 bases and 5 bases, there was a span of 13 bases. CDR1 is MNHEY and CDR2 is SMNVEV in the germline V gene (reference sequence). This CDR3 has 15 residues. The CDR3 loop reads CASSLGAGHDQPQHF. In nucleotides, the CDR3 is TGTGCCAGCAGTTTAGGGGCAGGGCATGATCAGCCCCAGCATTTT.

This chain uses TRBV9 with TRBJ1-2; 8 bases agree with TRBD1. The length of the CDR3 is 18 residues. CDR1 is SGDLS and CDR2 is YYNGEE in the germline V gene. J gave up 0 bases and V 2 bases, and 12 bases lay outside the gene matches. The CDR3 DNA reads TGTGCCAGCAGCGTTGGGACAGGAAAAAACCTAGCTAACTATGGCTACACCTTC. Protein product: CASSVGTGKNLANYGYTF.

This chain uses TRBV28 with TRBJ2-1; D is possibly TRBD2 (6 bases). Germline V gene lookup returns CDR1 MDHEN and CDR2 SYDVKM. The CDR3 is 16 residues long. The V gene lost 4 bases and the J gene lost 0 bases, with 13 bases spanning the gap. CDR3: CASSSLIAASYNEQFF. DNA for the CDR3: TGTGCCAGCAGTTCATTGATAGCGGCCTCCTACAATGAGCAGTTCTTC.

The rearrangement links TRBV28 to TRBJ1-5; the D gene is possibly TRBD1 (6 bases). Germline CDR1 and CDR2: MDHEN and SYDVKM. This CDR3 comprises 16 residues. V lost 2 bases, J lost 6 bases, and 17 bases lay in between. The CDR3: CASSLGRGGRGQPQHF. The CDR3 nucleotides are TGTGCCAGCAGTTTAGGCCGCGGGGGGCGCGGTCAGCCCCAGCATTTT.

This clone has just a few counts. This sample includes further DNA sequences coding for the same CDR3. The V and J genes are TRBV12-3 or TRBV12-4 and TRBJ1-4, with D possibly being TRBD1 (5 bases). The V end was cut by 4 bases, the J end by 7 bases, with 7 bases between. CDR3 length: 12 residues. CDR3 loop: CASSSRGEKLFF. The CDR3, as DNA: TGTGCCAGCAGTTCAAGGGGTGAAAAACTGTTTTTT.

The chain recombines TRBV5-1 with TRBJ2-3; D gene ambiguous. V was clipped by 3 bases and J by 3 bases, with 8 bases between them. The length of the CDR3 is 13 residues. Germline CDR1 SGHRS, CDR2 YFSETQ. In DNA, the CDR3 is TGCGCCAGCAGCTCGATAGTAACAGATACGCAGTATTTT. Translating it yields CASSSIVTDTQYF.

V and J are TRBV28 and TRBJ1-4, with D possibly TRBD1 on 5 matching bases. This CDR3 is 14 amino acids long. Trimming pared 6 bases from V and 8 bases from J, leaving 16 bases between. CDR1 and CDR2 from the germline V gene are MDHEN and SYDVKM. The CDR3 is CASSYRGGEEKLFF. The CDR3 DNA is TGTGCCAGCAGCTACCGGGGAGGGGAGGAAAAACTGTTTTTT.

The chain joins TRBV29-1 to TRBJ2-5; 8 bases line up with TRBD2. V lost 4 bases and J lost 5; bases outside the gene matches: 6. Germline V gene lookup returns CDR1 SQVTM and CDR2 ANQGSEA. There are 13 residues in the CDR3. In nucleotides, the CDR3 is TGCAGCGTTGGGACGACTAGCGCGGAGACCCAGTACTTC. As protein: CSVGTTSAETQYF.

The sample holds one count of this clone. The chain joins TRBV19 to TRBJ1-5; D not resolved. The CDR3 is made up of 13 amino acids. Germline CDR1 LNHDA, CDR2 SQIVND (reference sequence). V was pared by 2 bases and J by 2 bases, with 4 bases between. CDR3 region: CASSITGNQPQHF. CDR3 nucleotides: TGTGCCAGTAGTATAACTGGCAATCAGCCCCAGCATTTT.

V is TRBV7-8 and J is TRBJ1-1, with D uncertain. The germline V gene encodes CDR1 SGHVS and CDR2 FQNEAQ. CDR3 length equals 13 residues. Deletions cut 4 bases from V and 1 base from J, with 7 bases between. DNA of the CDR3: TGTGCCAGCAGCTCCCGCAGGAACACTGAAGCTTTCTTT. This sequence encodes CASSSRRNTEAFF.

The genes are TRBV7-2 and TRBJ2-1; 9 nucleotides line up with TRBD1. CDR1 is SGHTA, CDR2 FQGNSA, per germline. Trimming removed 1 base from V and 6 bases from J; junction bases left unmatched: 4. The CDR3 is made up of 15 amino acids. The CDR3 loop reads CASSLVGTGSNEQFF. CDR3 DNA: TGTGCCAGCAGCTTAGTAGGGACAGGGAGCAATGAGCAGTTCTTC.

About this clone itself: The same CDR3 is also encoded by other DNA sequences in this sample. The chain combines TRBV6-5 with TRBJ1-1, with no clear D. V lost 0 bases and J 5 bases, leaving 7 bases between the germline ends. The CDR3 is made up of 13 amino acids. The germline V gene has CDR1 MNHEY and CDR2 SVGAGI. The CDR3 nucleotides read TGTGCCAGCAGTTACTCGTCGCTAACTGAAGCTTTCTTT. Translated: CASSYSSLTEAFF.

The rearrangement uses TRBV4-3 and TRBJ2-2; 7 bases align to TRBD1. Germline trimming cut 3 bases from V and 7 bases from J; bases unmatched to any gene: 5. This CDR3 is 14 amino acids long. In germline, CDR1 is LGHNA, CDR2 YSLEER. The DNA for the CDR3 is TGCGCCAGCAGCCACCAGACAGGGTACGGGGAGCTGTTTTTT. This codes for CASSHQTGYGELFF.

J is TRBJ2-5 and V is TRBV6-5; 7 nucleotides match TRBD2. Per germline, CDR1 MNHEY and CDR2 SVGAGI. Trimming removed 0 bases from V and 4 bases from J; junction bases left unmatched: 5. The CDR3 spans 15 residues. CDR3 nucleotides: TGTGCCAGCAGTTACTCTGCCAGGGAGGGAGAGACCCAGTACTTC. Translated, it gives CASSYSAREGETQYF.

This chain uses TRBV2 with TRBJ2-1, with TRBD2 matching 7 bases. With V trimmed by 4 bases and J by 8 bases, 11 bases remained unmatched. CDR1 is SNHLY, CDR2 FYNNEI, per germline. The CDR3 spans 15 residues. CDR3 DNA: TGTGCCAGCAGTGCTAGCGGCCTGGGTCGGTATGAGCAGTTCTTC. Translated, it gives CASSASGLGRYEQFF.

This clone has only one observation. This chain's CDR3 is CASGWTSGSMGEQFF. CDR3 nucleotide sequence: TGTGCTAGTGGTTGGACTAGCGGGTCGATGGGTGAGCAGTTCTTC. The V gene is TRBV12-5, the J gene TRBJ2-1; 11 bases line up with TRBD2. The CDR3 covers 15 residues. Germline V CDR1 and CDR2: LGHNT, FRNRAP. The V and J ends lost 4 bases and 9 bases, in that order; junction bases with no gene match: 8.

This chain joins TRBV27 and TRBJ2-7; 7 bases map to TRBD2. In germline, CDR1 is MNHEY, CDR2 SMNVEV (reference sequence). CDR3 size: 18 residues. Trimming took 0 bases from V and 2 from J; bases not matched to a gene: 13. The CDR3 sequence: CASSLSRGLRLAAYEQYF. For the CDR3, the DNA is TGTGCCAGCAGTTTATCCCGGGGGTTGCGGCTAGCGGCCTACGAGCAGTACTTC.

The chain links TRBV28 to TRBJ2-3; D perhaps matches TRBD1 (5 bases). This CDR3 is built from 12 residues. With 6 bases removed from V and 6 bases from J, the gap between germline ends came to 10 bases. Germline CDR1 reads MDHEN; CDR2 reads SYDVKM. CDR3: CASSSGYDTQYF. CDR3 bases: TGTGCCAGCAGCTCAGGGTACGATACGCAGTATTTT.

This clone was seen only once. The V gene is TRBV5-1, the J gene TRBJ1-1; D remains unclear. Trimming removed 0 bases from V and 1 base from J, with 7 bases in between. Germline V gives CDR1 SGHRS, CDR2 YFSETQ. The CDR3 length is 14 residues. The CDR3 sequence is CASSLDSRNTEAFF. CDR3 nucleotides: TGCGCCAGCAGCTTGGATAGCAGGAACACTGAAGCTTTCTTT.

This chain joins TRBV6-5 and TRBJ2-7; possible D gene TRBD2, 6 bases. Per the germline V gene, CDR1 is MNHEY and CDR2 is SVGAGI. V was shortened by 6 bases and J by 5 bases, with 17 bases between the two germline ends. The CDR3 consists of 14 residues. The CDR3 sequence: CASSLMGGTHEQYF. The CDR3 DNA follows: TGTGCCAGCAGCCTAATGGGGGGAACCCACGAGCAGTACTTC.

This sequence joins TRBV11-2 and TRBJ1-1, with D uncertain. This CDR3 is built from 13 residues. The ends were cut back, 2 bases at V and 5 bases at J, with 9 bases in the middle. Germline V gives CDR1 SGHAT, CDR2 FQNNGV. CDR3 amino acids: CASSLRGGTEAFF. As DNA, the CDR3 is TGTGCCAGCAGCTTACGGGGTGGGACTGAAGCTTTCTTT.